These T cell receptor beta chains were read from a single sample in a study of T cell repertoires in cytomegalovirus infection. TCRdb passed the reads through MiXCR, listing each CDR3 protein once. The table lists around 250,000 distinct CDR3 sequences, over 15% of them singletons. Sequencing was performed on CD8+ T cells from PBMCs. Receptors originate from a human donor in good health (CMV status not recorded). Some clones in this sample may be carry-over from other donors' samples. The CDR3 runs from the conserved cysteine through the conserved F or W. A D gene is named only where the DNA matches it firmly. A row's size may be missing; if present it is once, few, many or a size class.

>.|TRBV20-1|TRBD1|TRBJ2-4
TGCAGTGCTAGAGATGGGACAGGTCTAGCCAAAAACATTCAGTACTTC
CSARDGTGLAKNIQYF
>many|TRBV7-7|.|TRBJ2-3
TGTGCTAGCAGCTTAGGAGAAGGCAGCACAGATACGCAGTATTTT
CASSLGEGSTDTQYF
>.|TRBV29-1|TRBD1|TRBJ1-1
TGCAGCGTTGCCCGACAGGGGAGGACTGAAGCTTTCTTT
CSVARQGRTEAFF
>many|TRBV20-1|.|TRBJ2-3
TGCAGTGCTAGAGATCGGACAGGAGGGTTCGGCACAGATACGCAGTATTTT
CSARDRTGGFGTDTQYF
>.|TRBV25-1|.|TRBJ2-5
TGTGCCAGCAGTGATGGGGCGAGGGAGACCCAGTACTTC
CASSDGARETQYF
>few|TRBV27|.|TRBJ1-2
TGTGCCAGCAGAAGGGCGGCTGGGGGCTATGGCTACACCTTC
CASRRAAGGYGYTF
>few|TRBV7-9|.|TRBJ2-7
TGTGCCAGCAGCTTATCGGAGTCAGTCTTCTACGAGCAGTACTTC
CASSLSESVFYEQYF
>many|TRBV7-8|.|TRBJ2-5
TGTGCCAGTGGGGGGATGGGACAAGAGACCCAGTACTTC
CASGGMGQETQYF
>many|TRBV6-2/TRBV6-3|.|TRBJ1-1
TGTGCCAGCAGCCATCCAAAGAACTTGAACACTGAAGCTTTCTTT
CASSHPKNLNTEAFF
>few|TRBV2|.|TRBJ2-2
TGTGCCAGCCGATCCGATCCGAACACCGGGGAGCTGTTTTTT
CASRSDPNTGELFF
>.|TRBV3-1|TRBD1|TRBJ1-3
TGTGCCAGCAGCAGGACAGGGGAGAGCTCTGGAAACACCATATATTTT
CASSRTGESSGNTIYF
>few|TRBV6-1|.|TRBJ1-2
TGTGCCAGCAGTGAACTGCAGGGGATGGACTATGGCTACACCTTC
CASSELQGMDYGYTF
>.|TRBV7-4|.|TRBJ2-5
TGTGCCAGCAAATCCCCGGAACAGACCCAGTACTTC
CASKSPEQTQYF
>many|TRBV6-2/TRBV6-3|.|TRBJ1-2
TGTGCCAGCAGTTGGGGAGATTTGGACTATGGCTACACCTTC
CASSWGDLDYGYTF
>few|TRBV7-9|TRBD1|TRBJ2-3
TGTGCCAGCAGCCTCCGGGGACAGCGCACAGATACGCAGTATTTT
CASSLRGQRTDTQYF
>few|TRBV10-3|.|TRBJ1-1
TGTGCCATCACTGAGGGGGGGGGCCTGAACACTGAAGCTTTCTTT
CAITEGGGLNTEAFF
>few|TRBV28|.|TRBJ2-7
TGTGCCAGCAGGGCCCGGGACTCCTACGAGCAGTACTTC
CASRARDSYEQYF
>many|TRBV7-6|TRBD1|TRBJ2-7
TGTGCCAGCAGCCCAAGGCCCCCGACAGGGGACTCCTACGAGCAGTACTTC
CASSPRPPTGDSYEQYF
>many|TRBV7-2|.|TRBJ1-6
TGTGCCAGCACCACTACCCTTTGGGGGGGCACCTATAATTCACCCCTCCACTTT
CASTTTLWGGTYNSPLHF
>many|TRBV29-1|.|TRBJ2-1
TGCAGCGTGGAGGCTCTGAGAGGCAATGAGCAGTTCTTC
CSVEALRGNEQFF
>many|TRBV6-2/TRBV6-3|.|TRBJ1-6
TGTGCCAGCAGTTACGGCCTGCCCGCCTATAATTCACCCCTCCACTTT
CASSYGLPAYNSPLHF
>.|TRBV5-5|.|TRBJ2-5
TGTGCCAGCATCACGGCGGGCGGAGGAGAGACCCAGTACTTC
CASITAGGGETQYF
>.|TRBV7-2|TRBD1|TRBJ2-7
TGTGCCAGCAGCAACGCCCCGGGACAGTGGCCCTACGAGCAGTACTTC
CASSNAPGQWPYEQYF
>many|TRBV7-3|TRBD2|TRBJ2-3
TGTGCCAGCAGCCTAAGCGGGGGGGCCCTCGATACGCAGTATTTT
CASSLSGGALDTQYF
>.|TRBV15|.|TRBJ1-2
TGTGCCACCAGCAGGGACTGGACAGACGCCTTCTATGGCTACACCTTC
CATSRDWTDAFYGYTF
>.|TRBV19|TRBD1|TRBJ1-1
TGTGCCAGTAGTCCATGGGACAGGGGGAACACTGAAGCTTTCTTT
CASSPWDRGNTEAFF
>.|TRBV7-9|TRBD2|TRBJ2-3
TGTGCCAGCAGCTCTACCGCGGGGGATAGCACAGATACGCAGTATTTT
CASSSTAGDSTDTQYF
>.|TRBV15|.|TRBJ2-1
TGTGCCACCAGCACGGGACTCTACAATGAGCAGTTCTTC
CATSTGLYNEQFF
>.|TRBV5-5|.|TRBJ1-6
TGTGCCAGCAGCTTGGGGAACGATTCACCCCTCCACTTT
CASSLGNDSPLHF
>few|TRBV29-1|TRBD1|TRBJ2-7
TGCAGCGCAAAAAGTCCAGGGGGTACCTACGAGCAGTACTTC
CSAKSPGGTYEQYF
>few|TRBV29-1|.|TRBJ2-7
TGCAGCGGGGGCCTTTCGGCATTCGACGAGCAGTACTTC
CSGGLSAFDEQYF
>few|TRBV20-1|.|TRBJ1-2
TGCAGTGCTAGAGATCCAGAGTCCCGTTACTATGGCTACACCTTC
CSARDPESRYYGYTF
>.|TRBV4-3|TRBD2|TRBJ2-4
TGCGCCAGCAGCCAGGAACTAGCGGGGGGGTTAGCCAAAAACATTCAGTACTTC
CASSQELAGGLAKNIQYF
>.|TRBV6-1|.|TRBJ1-1
TGTGCCAGCAGCCCCGCCGGGTTCGATGAAGCTTTCTTT
CASSPAGFDEAFF
>.|TRBV4-3|TRBD1|TRBJ2-7
TGCGCCAGCAGCATGACAGGGGGCGACATCTACGAGCAGTACTTC
CASSMTGGDIYEQYF
>few|TRBV6-1|.|TRBJ1-5
TGTGCCAGCAGTGAAGCCAGGGCCAGCAATCAGCCCCAGCATTTT
CASSEARASNQPQHF
>few|TRBV28|TRBD2|TRBJ2-3
TGTGCCAGCAGTCCTTATTTCGCGGGGGGGAACACAGATACGCAGTATTTT
CASSPYFAGGNTDTQYF
>.|TRBV5-1|TRBD1|TRBJ2-7
TGCGCCAGCAGATGGACAGGGGAAACCTACGAGCAGTACTTC
CASRWTGETYEQYF
>many|TRBV6-1|TRBD1|TRBJ2-7
TGTGCCAGCAGTGATTGGGACAGTACCTACGAGCAGTACTTC
CASSDWDSTYEQYF
>.|TRBV5-6|.|TRBJ1-1
TGTGCCAGCAGCTTGGATACCGGGGGGCACACTGAAGCTTTCTTT
CASSLDTGGHTEAFF
>few|TRBV6-2/TRBV6-3|.|TRBJ2-1
TGTGCCAGCAGTTACTCGATTTTAGGCGGGGACCGTGATATTTACAATGAGCAGTTCTTC
CASSYSILGGDRDIYNEQFF
>.|TRBV15|TRBD1|TRBJ1-5
TGTGCCACCAGCACCATCCTGACAGGGTTTAGCAATCAGCCCCAGCATTTT
CATSTILTGFSNQPQHF
>few|TRBV4-3|.|TRBJ1-5
TGCGCCAGCAGCCAAGTCGTAGGGAACAATCAGCCCCAGCATTTT
CASSQVVGNNQPQHF
>few|TRBV18|TRBD1|TRBJ1-1
TGTGCCAGCTCACCCCCGGACAGGGGGCTTAACACTGAAGCTTTCTTT
CASSPPDRGLNTEAFF
>.|TRBV5-6|TRBD1|TRBJ1-2
TGTGCCAGCAGCCTACTTCGACAGGGAGCTAACTATGGCTACACCTTC
CASSLLRQGANYGYTF
>many|TRBV6-1|.|TRBJ2-7
TGTGCCAGCAGTCCACAGGGAACCTACGAGCAGTACTTC
CASSPQGTYEQYF
>.|TRBV7-9|TRBD1|TRBJ2-7
TGTGCCTCGCAGGGGGCCTCCTACGAGCAGTACTTC
CASQGASYEQYF
>few|TRBV29-1|.|TRBJ1-2
TGCAGCGTTGAACGGACTACCTATGGCTACACCTTC
CSVERTTYGYTF
>.|TRBV29-1|.|TRBJ2-5
TGCAGCGGGGTCGACGAGACCCAGTACTTC
CSGVDETQYF
>.|TRBV7-9|.|TRBJ1-6
TGTGCCAGCAGCTCAATCGGGGGCTCACCCCTCCACTTT
CASSSIGGSPLHF
>few|TRBV25-1|.|TRBJ1-2
TGTGCCAGCAGTGAATGGGACAATACTAACTATGGCTACACCTTC
CASSEWDNTNYGYTF
>few|TRBV2|.|TRBJ2-2
TGTGCCAGCAGTGAGGTGGACACCGGGGAGCTGTTTTTT
CASSEVDTGELFF
>.|TRBV14|.|TRBJ1-2
TGTGCCAGCAGCCAAGAAGGCCAGGGGTTAGAGAATGGCTACACCTTC
CASSQEGQGLENGYTF
>.|TRBV20-1|TRBD2|TRBJ2-3
TGCAGGCCTGATCCTGGACTAGCGGGGGGATTCACAGATACGCAGTATTTT
CRPDPGLAGGFTDTQYF
>many|TRBV19|TRBD1|TRBJ1-1
TGTGCCAGCACTAACGGTTGGACAGGGGGTAAGAACACTGAAGCTTTCTTT
CASTNGWTGGKNTEAFF
>many|TRBV7-2|.|TRBJ2-7
TGTGCCAGCAGCTTACGTGGCAGGGGTATAGACGAGCAGTACTTC
CASSLRGRGIDEQYF
>few|TRBV10-3|.|TRBJ2-5
TGTGCCATCAGTCCCGAGGAACCCGGCGACGAGACCCAGTACTTC
CAISPEEPGDETQYF
>.|TRBV7-8|.|TRBJ2-1
TGTGCCAGCAGCTTAGCCGCGGGGGACATTACTAACGAGTTCTTC
CASSLAAGDITNEFF
>.|TRBV28|TRBD2|TRBJ2-1
TGTGCCAGCAGTCCCGGACTAGCCAATACCCATTACAATGAGCAGTTCTTC
CASSPGLANTHYNEQFF
>.|TRBV2|TRBD1|TRBJ2-2
TGTGCCAGCACGGAGGGACAGGGGGCCGGGGAGCTGTTTTTT
CASTEGQGAGELFF